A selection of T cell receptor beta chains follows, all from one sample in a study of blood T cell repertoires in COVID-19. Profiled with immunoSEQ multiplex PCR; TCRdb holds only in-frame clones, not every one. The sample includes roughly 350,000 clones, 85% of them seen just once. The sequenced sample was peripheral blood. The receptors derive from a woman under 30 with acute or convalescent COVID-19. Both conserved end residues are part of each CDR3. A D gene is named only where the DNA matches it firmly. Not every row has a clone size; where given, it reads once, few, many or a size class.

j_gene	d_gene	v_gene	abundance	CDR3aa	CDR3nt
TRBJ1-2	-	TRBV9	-	CASSAPGNYGYTF	TGTGCCAGCAGCGCCCCAGGGAACTATGGCTACACCTTC
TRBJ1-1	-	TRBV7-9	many	CASSLGPGRSNTEAFF	TGTGCCAGCAGCTTAGGGCCTGGGAGGTCGAACACTGAAGCTTTCTTT
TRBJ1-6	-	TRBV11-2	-	CASRVVRGALSYNSPLHF	TGTGCCAGCAGGGTGGTCCGGGGGGCCCTCTCCTATAATTCACCCCTCCACTTT
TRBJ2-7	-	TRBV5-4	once	CASSLTNTYEQYF	TGTGCCAGCAGCTTGACTAACACCTACGAGCAGTACTTC
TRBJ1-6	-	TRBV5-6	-	CASSPPVAGKSSYNSPLHF	TGTGCCAGCAGCCCTCCAGTGGCAGGCAAGAGCTCCTATAATTCACCCCTCCACTTT
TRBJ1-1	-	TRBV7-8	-	CASSLSAALNTEAFF	TGTGCCAGCAGCTTAAGCGCAGCGCTGAACACTGAAGCTTTCTTT
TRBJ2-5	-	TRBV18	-	CATTRVEETQYF	TGTGCCACTACCCGGGTAGAAGAGACCCAGTACTTC
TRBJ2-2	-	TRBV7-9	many	CASSPTGTLTGELFF	TGTGCCAGCAGCCCCACCGGGACACTTACCGGGGAGCTGTTTTTT
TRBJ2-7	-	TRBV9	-	CASSVEAGTYEQYF	TGTGCCAGCAGCGTAGAGGCCGGGACCTACGAGCAGTACTTC
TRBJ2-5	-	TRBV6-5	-	CASSPPRSSQETQYF	TGTGCCAGCAGCCCCCCCAGGTCCTCCCAAGAGACCCAGTACTTC
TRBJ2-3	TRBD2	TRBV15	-	CATSRASGGATDTQYF	TGTGCCACCAGCAGAGCTAGCGGGGGGGCAACAGATACGCAGTATTTT